This T cell receptor (beta chain) was identified during a study of CD8 T cells in Susac syndrome. Study-wide context: Patients with Susac syndrome were therapy-naive, on corticosteroids, or on intravenous immunoglobulin alone at blood draw.

The authors reverse transcribed roughly 0.5 to 1 ug RNA with random hexamers. Amplification of the TCR beta CDR3 was carried out by immunoSEQ multiplex PCR, which spanned a total of 54 Vbeta and 13 Jbeta segments. One entry per CDR3 protein, called by TCRdb with MiXCR from the immunoSEQ multiplex PCR reads. The data show 160,000 or so distinct CDR3 sequences, 85% to 95% seen once. Patients with Susac syndrome met diagnostic criteria that were recently defined for definite or probable disease. V lost 3 bases and J lost 3, with 9 bases in between. The CDR3 extends over 13 amino acids. Germline V lookup: CDR1 SGHRS, CDR2 YFSETQ.

The TCR comes from a human donor with Susac syndrome. Source material: CD4+ T cells from PBMCs. The chain couples TRBV5-1 to TRBJ1-1; no clear D gene. CDR3 in DNA: TGCGCCAGCAGCTGGACTCGGGACACTGAAGCTTTCTTT. It is translated as CASSWTRDTEAFF.